This entry lists 32 T cell receptor beta chains sequenced from one sample in a study of cytomegalovirus exposure and HLA in healthy donors. Amplification used 60 Vbeta primers and 13 Jbeta primers. Repertoires were generated with immunoSEQ multiplex PCR, while TCRdb's copy carries only in-frame clones and drops some. The data show around 99,000 clones, roughly two thirds seen once. Sequenced sample: PBMCs. The receptors originated from a man aged 35 to 55 in good health and CMV-seronegative.

This clone was recorded only once. The chain carries TRBV5-6 and TRBJ1-2; weak D call: TRBD1 (5 bases). The V gene lost 5 bases and the J gene lost 1 base, with 12 bases spanning the gap. There are 14 residues in the CDR3. From germline, CDR1 is SGHDT and CDR2 YYEEEE. The CDR3 protein is CASRLGQVNYGYTF. The DNA of the CDR3 is TGTGCCAGCAGACTGGGGCAGGTTAACTATGGCTACACCTTC.

This clone was seen just once. This CDR3 is CASTSSSGGYNEQFF. The CDR3 DNA reads TGTGCCAGCACCTCATCTAGCGGGGGTTACAATGAGCAGTTCTTC. This chain links TRBV28 with TRBJ2-1; TRBD2 matches 10 bases. Germline V gene data show CDR1 as MDHEN and CDR2 as SYDVKM. The CDR3 is 15 amino acids. The V and J ends lost 7 bases and 4 bases, in that order; junction bases with no gene match: 7.

This chain joins TRBV5-8 and TRBJ2-3, with a tentative D call TRBD1 (5 bases). The germline CDR1 and CDR2 sequences are SGHTS and YDEGEE. The germline V and J ends were trimmed by 4 bases and 7 bases, with 10 bases remaining between them. CDR3 size: 12 residues. The CDR3: CASSPRTYTQYF. The CDR3 nucleotides read TGTGCCAGCAGCCCCAGGACATATACGCAGTATTTT.

The chain couples TRBV4-1 to TRBJ1-1; maybe TRBD1 (5 bases). Trimming left V 4 bases short and J 5 bases short, with 17 bases between. In germline, CDR1 is MGHRA, CDR2 YSYEKL. This CDR3 contains 15 residues. This chain's CDR3 is CASSLNFGGGTEAFF. CDR3 DNA sequence: TGCGCCAGCAGCCTAAACTTCGGGGGTGGGACTGAAGCTTTCTTT.

The rearrangement uses TRBV7-2 and TRBJ1-4; D might be TRBD1 (6 bases). This CDR3 is 14 amino acids long. The V gene lost 5 bases and the J gene lost 7 bases, with 14 bases spanning the gap. Germline CDR1 reads SGHTA; CDR2 reads FQGNSA. For the CDR3, the DNA is TGTGCCAGCAGCCCACAGGGCGGGGGTGAAAAACTGTTTTTT. Protein sequence: CASSPQGGGEKLFF.

V usage is TRBV5-4 and J usage is TRBJ2-7; D perhaps matches TRBD1 (5 bases). The CDR3 sequence is 14 residues long. The germline gives CDR1 SGHNT, CDR2 YYREEE (reference sequence). Between the trimmed V and J ends, which lost 0 bases and 4 bases, there was a span of 11 bases. The DNA for the CDR3 is TGTGCCAGCAGCTTGGACAGGAGCCAATACGAGCAGTACTTC. Amino acids: CASSLDRSQYEQYF.

This rearrangement joins TRBV6-1 to TRBJ2-7; TRBD2 agrees at 8 bases. This CDR3 is built from 17 residues. Germline V gives CDR1 MNHNS, CDR2 SASEGT. With V trimmed by 1 base and J by 0 bases, 8 bases remained unmatched. The CDR3 bases are TGTGCCAGCAGTGAAGGGGGGCTTAGCGGGGCCTCCTACGAGCAGTACTTC. Translation gives CASSEGGLSGASYEQYF.

This clone appeared once. The chain is built from TRBV27 and TRBJ2-7; D unclear. The germline CDR1 and CDR2 sequences are MNHEY and SMNVEV (reference sequence). V lost 3 bases to trimming and J lost 1 base, with 7 bases between them. The CDR3 contains 13 residues. CDR3 in amino acids: CASSFAGSYEQYF. CDR3 in DNA: TGTGCCAGCAGTTTTGCAGGTTCCTACGAGCAGTACTTC.

The J gene is TRBJ2-2, the V gene TRBV7-9; 8 nucleotides match TRBD1. The CDR3 extends over 16 amino acids. After removal of 5 bases from V and 6 bases from J, the junction contained 11 bases not matched to a gene. Per the germline V gene, CDR1 is SEHNR and CDR2 is FQNEAQ (reference sequence). For the CDR3, the DNA is TGTGCCAGCAGCAACAACAGGGGGGCGGGCCCCGGGGAGCTGTTTTTT. The encoded protein is CASSNNRGAGPGELFF.

The CDR3: CASSRVGGDTEAFF. The CDR3, as DNA: TGTGCCAGCAGCCGGGTCGGAGGGGACACTGAAGCTTTCTTT. The genes are TRBV2 and TRBJ1-1, with a tentative D call TRBD1 (5 bases). The V and J ends lost 6 bases and 3 bases respectively, with 14 bases between them. Germline CDR1 is SNHLY and CDR2 is FYNNEI. The CDR3 has 14 residues.

The chain uses TRBV4-3 and TRBJ2-1; D is uncertain. CDR1 LGHNA and CDR2 YSLEER come from the germline V gene. Trimming shortened V by 0 bases and J by 0 bases, and 12 bases separated the two germline ends. The CDR3 has 17 amino acids. CDR3 region: CASSQDGYRSSYNEQFF. CDR3 bases: TGCGCCAGCAGCCAAGATGGTTACCGGAGCTCCTACAATGAGCAGTTCTTC.

The chain couples TRBV5-6 to TRBJ1-2; 9 bases align to TRBD1. In germline, CDR1 is SGHDT, CDR2 YYEEEE. V shed 4 bases and J 6 bases; nucleotides not matched to a gene: 4. The CDR3 is 13 residues long. The CDR3 loop reads CASSVRQGDGYTF. The CDR3 DNA is TGTGCCAGCAGCGTACGACAGGGGGATGGCTACACCTTC. Full variable domain (outside the CDR3, taken from reference TRBV5-6 and TRBJ1-2): DAGVTQSPTHLIKTRGQQVTLRCSPKSGHDTVSWYQQALGQGPQFIFQYYEEEERQRGNFPDRFSGHQFPNYSSELNVNALLLGDSALYLCASSVRQGDGYTFGSGTRLTVV.

The genes are TRBV27 and TRBJ1-6; D remains ambiguous. Between the trimmed V and J ends, which lost 8 bases and 0 bases, there was a span of 11 bases. Per germline, CDR1 MNHEY and CDR2 SMNVEV (reference sequence). The CDR3 contains 15 residues. The CDR3 spells CASRGGNSYNSPLHF. CDR3 nucleotides: TGTGCCAGCCGAGGAGGGAACTCCTATAATTCACCCCTCCACTTT.

The chain combines TRBV5-4 with TRBJ2-1, with 13 bases identical to TRBD2. CDR1 SGHNT and CDR2 YYREEE come from the germline V gene (reference sequence). CDR3 length: 16 amino acids. Trimming at V came to 0 bases and at J to 6 bases, leaving 3 bases not matched to a gene. The CDR3 protein is CASSLGTSGGFNEQFF. Written as DNA, the CDR3 is TGTGCCAGCAGCTTGGGGACTAGCGGGGGTTTCAATGAGCAGTTCTTC. The entire variable domain, with the rest obtained from reference TRBV5-4 and TRBJ2-1, is as follows: ETGVTQSPTHLIKTRGQQVTLRCSSQSGHNTVSWYQQALGQGPQFIFQYYREEENGRGNFPPRFSGLQFPNYSSELNVNALELDDSALYLCASSLGTSGGFNEQFFGPGTRLTVL.

This chain uses TRBV9 with TRBJ2-3; 9 bases fit TRBD2. From germline, CDR1 is SGDLS and CDR2 YYNGEE. Losses at the gene ends were 3 bases for V and 6 bases for J; bases not matched to a gene: 17. The length of the CDR3 is 18 residues. CDR3 nucleotide sequence: TGTGCCAGCAGCGCGGGGGGCGGGGGGGGTAGCCTTTCGGATACGCAGTATTTT. Translating it yields CASSAGGGGGSLSDTQYF.

The chain combines TRBV7-8 with TRBJ1-6; D might be TRBD1 (5 bases). Germline-derived CDR1 and CDR2 are SGHVS and FQNEAQ. The ends were cut back, 2 bases at V and 5 bases at J, with 16 bases in the middle. The length of the CDR3 is 17 residues. Written as DNA, the CDR3 is TGTGCCAGCAGCTTATATTTGGGGCAGGGAAATAATTCACCCCTCCACTTT. This translates into CASSLYLGQGNNSPLHF.

J is TRBJ1-1 and V is TRBV7-8; a weak D match, TRBD1 (5 bases). Germline CDR1 SGHVS, CDR2 FQNEAQ. The CDR3 is made up of 13 amino acids. Trimming stripped 6 bases from V and 4 bases from J, with 12 bases between. CDR3 region: CASRQDGFTEAFF. The CDR3, as DNA: TGTGCCAGCAGACAGGACGGGTTCACTGAAGCTTTCTTT.

The CDR3 coding sequence is TGTGCCAGCAGCGATACCCAGAGGGCAGCCAACGTCCTGACTTTC. Its translation: CASSDTQRAANVLTF. The chain links TRBV11-2 to TRBJ2-6, with a possible D match to TRBD2 (5 bases). The CDR3 is 15 residues long. With 5 bases removed from V and 7 bases from J, the gap between germline ends came to 15 bases. Germline V gene sequence: CDR1 SGHAT, CDR2 FQNNGV.

This chain uses TRBV4-3 with TRBJ2-3, with 10 nucleotides matching TRBD2. V shed 6 bases and J 0 bases; nucleotides not matched to a gene: 3. CDR3 length: 15 amino acids. CDR1 and CDR2 (germline): LGHNA, YSLEER. Here the CDR3 reads CASRRTSGSTDTQYF. CDR3 nucleotide sequence: TGCGCCAGCAGACGGACTAGCGGAAGCACAGATACGCAGTATTTT.

This clone has only one observation. This rearrangement joins TRBV2 to TRBJ1-1, with D tentatively TRBD1 (5 bases). Germline CDR1 and CDR2: SNHLY and FYNNEI. The CDR3 extends over 14 amino acids. Trimming left V 10 bases short and J 3 bases short, with 18 bases between. The CDR3: CATSPGGWDTEAFF. In DNA form, the CDR3 reads TGTGCCACCTCCCCCGGGGGTTGGGACACTGAAGCTTTCTTT.

This clone was recorded a few times. The genes are TRBV4-3 and TRBJ2-7; TRBD1 might be the D (6 bases). Germline values: CDR1 LGHNA, CDR2 YSLEER. The V and J ends lost 4 bases and 6 bases respectively, with 13 bases between them. The CDR3 is made up of 13 amino acids. The CDR3 DNA reads TGCGCCAGCAGCCCTACAGGGTTGGCCGAGCAGTACTTC. Translating gives CASSPTGLAEQYF.

There are a few counts of this clone. The chain couples TRBV19 to TRBJ1-5, with D maybe TRBD1 (6 bases). The CDR3 spans 17 residues. The V and J ends lost 4 bases and 2 bases respectively, with 18 bases between them. The V gene's germline CDR1 is LNHDA and CDR2 SQIVND (reference sequence). The DNA for the CDR3 is TGTGCCAGTAGTAAGGCTCGGGGAGGGGGAGGCAATCAGCCCCAGCATTTT. This encodes CASSKARGGGGNQPQHF.

The chain employs TRBV5-4 and TRBJ2-7, with D tentatively TRBD2 (5 bases). Germline lookup yields CDR1 SGHNT and CDR2 YYREEE (reference sequence). Trimming cost V 0 bases and J 6 bases, with 16 bases left between them. This CDR3 region has 15 residues. The CDR3 coding sequence is TGTGCCAGCAGCTTGGCTTCGGGGTCATTGGTCGAGCAGTACTTC. Translation: CASSLASGSLVEQYF.

The chain uses TRBV2 and TRBJ1-2, with 7 bases aligning to TRBD1. The CDR3 is 14 amino acids. Germline V lookup: CDR1 SNHLY, CDR2 FYNNEI. The V segment lost 8 bases and the J segment 4 bases; nucleotides outside the gene matches: 10. The CDR3 reads CASGPQGDVYGYTF. Written as DNA, the CDR3 is TGTGCCAGCGGACCTCAGGGGGACGTCTATGGCTACACCTTC.

The chain has TRBV5-6 and TRBJ1-3, with 8 positions matching TRBD1. CDR3 length: 14 residues. CDR1 SGHDT and CDR2 YYEEEE come from the germline V gene. With V trimmed by 4 bases and J by 1 base, 1 base remained unmatched. CDR3 sequence: CASSTGGSGNTIYF. The DNA for the CDR3 is TGTGCCAGCAGCACAGGGGGTTCTGGAAACACCATATATTTT.

V and J are TRBV2 and TRBJ2-7, with TRBD1 identical over 8 bases. The trim removed 5 bases at V and 7 bases at J, leaving 16 bases unmatched. Germline CDR1 is SNHLY and CDR2 is FYNNEI. The CDR3 runs to 16 residues. The CDR3 nucleotides are TGTGCCAGCAGTTCCCGGGACAGAAGGGGGACAGGAGAGCAGTACTTC. Residues: CASSSRDRRGTGEQYF. Complete variable domain (other parts from reference TRBV2 and TRBJ2-7): EPEVTQTPSHQVTQMGQEVILRCVPISNHLYFYWYRQILGQKVEFLVSFYNNEISEKSEIFDDQFSVERPDGSNFTLKIRSTKLEDSAMYFCASSSRDRRGTGEQYFGPGTRLTVT.

This chain joins TRBV7-2 and TRBJ2-1; tentative D call: TRBD1 (5 bases). The CDR3 is 14 amino acids. Trimming shortened V by 5 bases and J by 10 bases, and 18 bases separated the two germline ends. Looked up from germline, CDR1 is SGHTA and CDR2 is FQGNSA. CDR3 nucleotides: TGTGCCAGCAGCCCGCCAGGGTCTCGAAGGGAGCAGTTCTTC. Translated: CASSPPGSRREQFF. The full variable domain, in which reference TRBV7-2 and TRBJ2-1 provide the parts outside the CDR3, is GAGVSQSPSNKVTEKGKDVELRCDPISGHTALYWYRQSLGQGLEFLIYFQGNSAPDKSGLPSDRFSAERTGGSVSTLTIQRTQQEDSAVYLCASSPPGSRREQFFGPGTRLTVL.

The rearrangement links TRBV12-5 to TRBJ2-7; the match to TRBD2 covers 13 bases. This CDR3 is 15 amino acids long. V trimming: 5 bases; J trimming: 4 bases; junction bases outside the gene matches: 5. The germline CDR1 and CDR2 sequences are LGHNT and FRNRAP. In DNA, the CDR3 is TGTGCTAGTGGTGGCACTAGCGGGGGGGCTTACGAGCAGTACTTC. Its translation: CASGGTSGGAYEQYF.

This sequence joins TRBV5-6 and TRBJ1-1; maybe TRBD1 (6 bases). This CDR3 has 14 amino acids. Germline V gene data show CDR1 as SGHDT and CDR2 as YYEEEE. V was clipped by 4 bases and J by 0 bases, with 10 bases between them. CDR3 sequence: CASSRGAMNTEAFF. For the CDR3, the DNA is TGTGCCAGCAGCCGGGGGGCCATGAACACTGAAGCTTTCTTT.

The chain has TRBV12-5 and TRBJ1-2, with 10 bases matching TRBD1. The V and J ends lost 5 bases and 3 bases, in that order; junction bases with no gene match: 12. The CDR3 runs 17 residues. Per germline, CDR1 LGHNT and CDR2 FRNRAP. CDR3 amino acids: CASGPTRGDRGDYGYTF. Written as DNA, the CDR3 is TGTGCTAGTGGTCCCACCCGCGGGGACAGGGGCGACTATGGCTACACCTTC.

Written as DNA, the CDR3 is TGTGCCAGCAGCCGGACCGGACAGTTCTACGAGCAGTACTTC. Its protein is CASSRTGQFYEQYF. The gene calls are TRBV14 and TRBJ2-7; possible D gene TRBD1, 6 bases. V lost 4 bases and J lost 3, with 13 bases in between. This CDR3 has 14 amino acids. CDR1 and CDR2 (germline): SGHDN, FVKESK.

This clone was counted only a few times. The chain links TRBV5-8 to TRBJ1-5; TRBD1 matches at 8 bases. The CDR3 has 16 residues. Trimming cost V 3 bases and J 2 bases; bases outside gene matches: 7. Germline V CDR1 and CDR2: SGHTS, YDEGEE. CDR3 coding DNA: TGTGCCAGCAGCTCAGGACAGGGTGTGGGCAATCAGCCCCAGCATTTT. Its protein product is CASSSGQGVGNQPQHF. The full variable domain, rest sourced from reference TRBV5-8 and TRBJ1-5, is EAGVTQSPTHLIKTRGQQATLRCSPISGHTSVYWYQQALGLGLQFLLWYDEGEERNRGNFPPRFSGRQFPNYSSELNVNALELEDSALYLCASSSGQGVGNQPQHFGDGTRLSIL.